Sequencing of this T cell receptor beta chain was carried out in a study of blood T cell repertoires in COVID-19. The method was immunoSEQ multiplex PCR; TCRdb's version includes in-frame clones alone and lacks a portion of them. Of 320,000 or so clones in the sample, about 85% are singletons; the top ten hold approximately 1.9%. This clone showed up just once. J gave up 0 bases and V 1 base, and 1 base lay outside the gene matches. This CDR3 has 16 amino acids. Looked up from germline, CDR1 is SGHRS and CDR2 is YFSETQ. This TCR was recovered from a woman in her twenties or thirties who had been exposed to COVID-19. Sample: PBMCs or T cells enriched from blood (not recorded which). The J gene is TRBJ2-2, the V gene TRBV5-1; 9 bases align to TRBD1. CDR3 in amino acids: CASSLTGGANTGELFF. CDR3 DNA sequence: TGCGCCAGCAGCTTGACAGGGGGCGCGAACACCGGGGAGCTGTTTTTT.